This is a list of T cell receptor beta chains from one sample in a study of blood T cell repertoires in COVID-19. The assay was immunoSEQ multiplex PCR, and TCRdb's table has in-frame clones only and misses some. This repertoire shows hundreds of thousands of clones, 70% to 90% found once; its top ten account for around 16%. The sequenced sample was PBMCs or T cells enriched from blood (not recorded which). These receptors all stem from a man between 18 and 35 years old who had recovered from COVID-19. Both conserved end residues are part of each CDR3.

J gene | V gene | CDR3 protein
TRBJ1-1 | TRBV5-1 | CASSLRGQGDLGAFF
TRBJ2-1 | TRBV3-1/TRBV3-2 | CASSPRSGTYNEQFF
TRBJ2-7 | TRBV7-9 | CASSLRDSSDPWEQYF
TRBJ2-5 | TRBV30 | CASVAGGTAPGTQYF
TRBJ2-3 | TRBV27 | CASSIREEIKADTQYF
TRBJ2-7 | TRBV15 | CATTRTGFYEQYF
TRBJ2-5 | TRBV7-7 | CASSPGLTKETQYF
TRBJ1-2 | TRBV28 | CASRSTGQTYGYTF
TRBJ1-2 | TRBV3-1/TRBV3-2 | CASSHVTGNYGYTF
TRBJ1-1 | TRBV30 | CAWSGDSMNTEAFF
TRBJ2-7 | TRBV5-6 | CASSLRRSYEQYF
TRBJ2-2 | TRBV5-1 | CASSPDRGLGTGELFF
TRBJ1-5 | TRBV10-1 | CASSENLNQPQHF
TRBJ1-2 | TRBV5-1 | CASSAGSTANYGYTF
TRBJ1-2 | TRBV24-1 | CATSDYPSSGDGYTF
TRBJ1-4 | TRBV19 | CASSTRTGVEKLFF
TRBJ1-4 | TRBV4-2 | CASSQEGPGTNEKLFF
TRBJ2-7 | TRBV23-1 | CASSQSRPRGLAPRSYEQYF
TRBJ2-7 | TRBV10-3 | CAISQTSGGHEQYF
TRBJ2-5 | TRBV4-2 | CASSQDTTLQETQYF
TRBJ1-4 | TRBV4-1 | CASSQSTLWARGNEKLFF
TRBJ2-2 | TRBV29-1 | CSVVGTAGELFF
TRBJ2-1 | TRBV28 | CASSSHRADRGEFF
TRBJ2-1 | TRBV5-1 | CASSLVAGIKNNEQFF
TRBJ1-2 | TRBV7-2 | CASSAPSHYGYTF
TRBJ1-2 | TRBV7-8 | CASSLAPEGSRYGYTF
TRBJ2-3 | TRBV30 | CAWSQGGRTDTQYF
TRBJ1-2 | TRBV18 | CASSPLQALFYGYTF
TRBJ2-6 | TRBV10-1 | CASSSGSGANVLTF
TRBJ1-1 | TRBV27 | CASTLTGVGNTEAFF
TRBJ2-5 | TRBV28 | CASSLRGRGETQYF
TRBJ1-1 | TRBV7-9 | CASSLHTGVGTEAFF
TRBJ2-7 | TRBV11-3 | CASSTRTSWVEQYF
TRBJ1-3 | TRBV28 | CASRGASGNTIYF
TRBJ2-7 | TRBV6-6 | CASSYEAAFYEQYF
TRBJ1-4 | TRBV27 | CASSLGQTLNEKLFF
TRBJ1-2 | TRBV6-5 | CASSYQTGIDYRGYTF
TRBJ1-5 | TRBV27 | CASRARGTDYSNQPQHF
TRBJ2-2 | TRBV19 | CASSSLQASGNTGELFF
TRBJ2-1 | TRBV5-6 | CASLTGTSGRNEQFF
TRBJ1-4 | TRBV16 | CASSRLRGDSEKLFF
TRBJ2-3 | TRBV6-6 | CASNEQDTDTQYF
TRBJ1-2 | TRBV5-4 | CASSLGQGNYGYTF
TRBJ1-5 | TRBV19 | CASSIIVGLGNQPQHF
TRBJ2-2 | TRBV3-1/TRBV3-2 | CASSPTGRRTGELFF
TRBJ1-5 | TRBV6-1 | CASSEETRLPQHF
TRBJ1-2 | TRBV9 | CASSVDLGGINYGYTF
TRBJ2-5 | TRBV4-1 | CASSLRTSGGQETQYF
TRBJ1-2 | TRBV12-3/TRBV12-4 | CASSGVRRYGYTF
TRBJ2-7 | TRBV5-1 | CASSSGDALYEQYF
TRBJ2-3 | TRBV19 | CASSPRITDTQYF
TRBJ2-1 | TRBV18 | CASSPSGPYNEQFF
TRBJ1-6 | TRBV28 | CASSLQGVYNSPLHF